The next 9 T cell receptor beta chains were all read from a single sample in a study of blood T cell repertoires in COVID-19. Libraries were prepared by immunoSEQ multiplex PCR; TCRdb keeps only in-frame clonotypes and omits some of them. The table includes more than 100,000 clones, 79% detected once. Source material: peripheral blood. The source of these receptors is a woman of 80 years or more with acute or convalescent COVID-19.

This clone came up a few times. The chain is built from TRBV11-3 and TRBJ2-1, with a tentative D call TRBD1 (5 bases). CDR3 size: 12 residues. CDR1 SGHNT and CDR2 YENEEA come from the germline V gene. V dropped 8 bases and J dropped 5 bases, with 10 bases sitting between them. CDR3 sequence reads: CASGRGNNEQFF. CDR3 sequence (DNA): TGTGCCAGCGGAAGGGGAAACAATGAGCAGTTCTTC.

The V gene is TRBV30, the J gene TRBJ1-4; possible D gene TRBD1, 6 bases. The V and J ends lost 0 bases and 4 bases respectively, with 12 bases between them. The length of the CDR3 is 15 residues. The germline CDR1 and CDR2 sequences are GTSNPN and SVGIG (reference sequence). For the CDR3, the DNA is TGTGCCTGGAGTGTACGAACAGGGCGTAATGAAAAACTGTTTTTT. Its protein product is CAWSVRTGRNEKLFF.

The chain couples TRBV25-1 to TRBJ1-2; D perhaps matches TRBD1 (5 bases). V lost 6 bases, J lost 8 bases, and 22 bases lay in between. This CDR3 region has 15 residues. The germline V gene encodes CDR1 MGHDK and CDR2 SYGVNS. The CDR3 DNA follows: TGTGCCAGCAGCCATTCTCTGGGGCAGGCGGAAGGCTACACCTTC. This codes for CASSHSLGQAEGYTF.

V usage is TRBV6-4 and J usage is TRBJ1-2; TRBD1 aligns across 7 bases. The ends lost 4 bases at V and 0 bases at J; junction bases unmatched: 5. CDR1 is MRHNA and CDR2 is SNTAGT in the germline V gene. This CDR3 is built from 15 residues. CDR3 coding DNA: TGTGCCAGCAGTGCCGAGGGGGCCTCTAACTATGGCTACACCTTC. This encodes CASSAEGASNYGYTF.

V gene TRBV5-8 combines with J gene TRBJ1-6; D is perhaps TRBD1 (6 bases). This CDR3 region has 15 residues. Germline lookup yields CDR1 SGHTS and CDR2 YDEGEE. Trimming took 3 bases from V and 1 from J, leaving 8 bases between them. In DNA, the CDR3 is TGTGCCAGCAGCTCAGGGGTTTCCTATAATTCACCCCTCCACTTT. Amino acid sequence: CASSSGVSYNSPLHF.

The chain uses TRBV6-1 and TRBJ1-1; 7 positions match TRBD1. The ends lost 2 bases at V and 1 base at J; junction bases unmatched: 4. The germline CDR1 and CDR2 sequences are MNHNS and SASEGT. There are 15 residues in the CDR3. In DNA form, the CDR3 reads TGTGCCAGCAGTGAAAGGTGGGACAGGAACACTGAAGCTTTCTTT. Protein sequence: CASSERWDRNTEAFF.

The chain uses TRBV5-6 and TRBJ2-5, with 7 bases lining up with TRBD1. V lost 4 bases and J lost 5; bases outside the gene matches: 11. Germline CDR1 and CDR2: SGHDT and YYEEEE. This CDR3 comprises 15 residues. This CDR3 is CASSEQTGDYETQYF. The CDR3 region has the DNA TGTGCCAGCAGCGAGCAAACAGGGGATTACGAGACCCAGTACTTC. The variable domain in full, completed from reference TRBV5-6 and TRBJ2-5, reads DAGVTQSPTHLIKTRGQQVTLRCSPKSGHDTVSWYQQALGQGPQFIFQYYEEEERQRGNFPDRFSGHQFPNYSSELNVNALLLGDSALYLCASSEQTGDYETQYFGPGTRLLVL.

This chain connects TRBV7-2 to TRBJ2-3; D possibly corresponds to TRBD1 (5 bases). The CDR3 sequence is 13 residues long. In germline, CDR1 is SGHTA, CDR2 FQGNSA. The V end lost 5 bases, the J end lost 4 bases, and 10 bases lay between the germline ends. CDR3 in amino acids: CASSLTRADTQYF. For the CDR3, the DNA is TGTGCCAGCAGCCTAACCAGGGCAGATACGCAGTATTTT.

The rearrangement links TRBV10-3 to TRBJ2-7, with 8 nucleotides matching TRBD1. Germline CDR1 and CDR2: ENHRY and SYGVKD. The length of the CDR3 is 15 residues. Germline trimming cut 2 bases from V and 6 bases from J; bases unmatched to any gene: 9. DNA for the CDR3: TGTGCCATCAGTGAGATTCAGGGGGCCCATTCCGAGCAGTACTTC. Amino acids: CAISEIQGAHSEQYF.